This record covers a single T cell receptor beta chain. Antigen unknown. The CDR3 spans 12 residues. Trimming removed 6 bases at V and 3 bases at J, with 8 bases between. Per the germline V gene, CDR1 is MDHEN and CDR2 is SYDVKM. The study drew its donors from healthy HIV-negative adults without recent acute infections or vaccinations. The data were taken from a study of shared clonotypes between healthy human individuals. In the study overall: Aged 18 to 49, the donors were a couple of women and three men.

Libraries were prepared by immunoSEQ multiplex PCR; TCRdb keeps only in-frame clonotypes and omits some of them. This sample carries approximately 940,000 clones, about 80% of them seen once, and the ten largest clones take nearly 1.5%. Findings of the study overall: A generally larger estimated richness was seen in naive subsets than in memory subsets. Sampling covered nothing but blood. Tissue TCR repertoires likely differ from those found in blood.

The receptor comes from a man aged 18-30 years in good health. The chain joins TRBV28 to TRBJ1-2, with unresolved D. The source material was memory CD4+ T cells sorted from blood. This sample's subset: CD45RA-negative fraction. CDR3 nucleotides: TGTGCCAGCAGCTACGTCGACTATGGCTACACCTTC. Its translation: CASSYVDYGYTF.